The following is a TCR beta chain sequence with its context. The antigen remains unidentified. This specimen belongs to a study of immune evolution from preneoplasia to lung adenocarcinoma. Method: immunoSEQ multiplex PCR; TCRdb's copy keeps in-frame clones and lacks some. The data contain roughly 10,000 clones, about 80% of them seen just once; the ten biggest clones take up 4% to 5.5%. Findings of the study overall: KRAS-mutant nodules had the highest T cell clonality.

The specimen sequenced was FFPE minimally invasive lung adenocarcinoma tissue. The sequence derives from a person aged 65 to 85 with lung adenocarcinoma.

CDR3 DNA sequence: TGTGCCAGCAGTTTTTTAGTTGAGGGAACCCCTGGGGCCAACGTCCTGACTTTC. Translated: CASSFLVEGTPGANVLTF. The chain has TRBV27 and TRBJ2-6; the D gene is possibly TRBD2 (5 bases). The CDR3 is made up of 18 amino acids. Trimming shortened V by 3 bases and J by 2 bases, and 17 bases separated the two germline ends. Germline lookup yields CDR1 MNHEY and CDR2 SMNVEV (reference sequence). Full variable domain (outside the CDR3, taken from reference TRBV27 and TRBJ2-6): EAQVTQNPRYLITVTGKKLTVTCSQNMNHEYMSWYRQDPGLGLRQIYYSMNVEVTDKGDVPEGYKVSRKEKRNFPLILESPSPNQTSLYFCASSFLVEGTPGANVLTFGAGSRLTVL.